This T cell receptor (beta chain) was recorded in a study of OX40 agonist ivuxolimab in advanced cancers. For the study at large: An anti-OX40 (CD134) antibody with agonistic activity, ivuxolimab, was administered to patients.

Germline loops: CDR1 SQVTM, CDR2 ANQGSEA. CDR3 length: 13 amino acids. V gave up 7 bases and J gave up 5 bases; unmatched junction bases: 9. Data came from immunoSEQ multiplex PCR; TCRdb stores just in-frame clones and leaves some out. The data show some 6,000 clones, with around 80% seen just once and about 26% held by the top ten. This receptor was obtained from an adult with an advanced solid tumor such as melanoma, head and neck, liver or kidney cancer. The rearrangement joins TRBV29-1 to TRBJ1-2, with 8 bases that match TRBD1. The sequencing used CD4+ or CD8+ T cells sorted from blood, collected in a trial of the OX40 agonist ivuxolimab. The CDR3 is CSAETGVGYGYTF. The CDR3 DNA follows: TGCAGCGCGGAGACAGGGGTGGGTTATGGCTACACCTTC.